This T cell receptor (beta chain) originates from a study of blood T cell repertoires in COVID-19. At the level of the study: Donors in the United States, Italy and Spain gave samples during acute or convalescent COVID-19.

On this clone: Different DNA sequences within this sample yield the same CDR3.

In the original workflow: Researchers report that nucleated cell counts were estimated from reference gene primer amplification. Repertoires were generated with immunoSEQ multiplex PCR, while TCRdb's copy carries only in-frame clones and drops some. D and trimming come from the DNA, and the V and J calls and clone size come from that table. Among some 120,000 clones listed, about nine tenths were seen once. Sequencing was done on a sample of peripheral blood. This receptor was identified in a human donor with active COVID-19. The donor label of this sample is uncertain.

CDR3 coding DNA: TGTGCCAGCAGACCGGGATCCAGGTCCCTCTATAGCAATCAGCCCCAGCATTTT. This codes for CASRPGSRSLYSNQPQHF. The J gene is TRBJ1-5, the V gene TRBV28, with no clear D. The germline gives CDR1 MDHEN, CDR2 SYDVKM. V shed 6 bases and J shed 0 bases, with 21 bases lying between them. This CDR3 spans 18 amino acids.